The sequence of this T cell receptor (beta chain) was determined in a study of blood T cell repertoires in COVID-19 (dated by TCRdb to 2018 to 2020). For the wider study: Samples from collaborators originated in the United States, Italy and Spain and spanned both the acute and convalescent phases of COVID-19. Samples came from the ongoing ImmuneRACE study (first 160 participants) plus 1,254 subjects from 6 global collaborators. The material from the prospective study consisted of cDNA or gDNA derived from T cells, B-cell-depleted T cells, or PBMCs. Where available, HLA class I and class II types were taken from metadata supplied by the sample provider and were not determined by assay-based typing. Deeply sampled blood TCRbeta repertoires from subjects exposed to, actively infected with, or recovered from COVID-19 were included in the dataset. A freely available public database, intended as a resource for researchers studying the immune response to SARS-CoV-2, is where the repertoires were released. A de-identified subject ID, COVID-19 status, age in years and sex were almost always included in the sample metadata. General study outcomes and caveats: How much clinical and demographic metadata was included differed by source and by participant, and the metadata was provided uncurated.

The germline V gene supplies CDR1 SNHLY and CDR2 FYNNEI. The CDR3 has 12 amino acids, counting the end cysteine and phenylalanine. Only the CDR3 DNA stays, 36 bases, in frame from base 1. Unmatched junction bases come to 1, with V trimmed by 7 bases and J by 4 bases. TCRbeta CDR3 regions were amplified from genomic DNA using the immunoSEQ Assay, a bias-controlled multiplex PCR. Per the authors' processing: The number of nucleated cells in each sample was estimated from the amplification of reference gene primers within the assay. Sequence reads were collapsed and filtered to measure the absolute abundance of every unique TCRbeta CDR3 rearrangement. Productive Simpson clonality was computed per sample as the square root of Simpson's diversity index over productive rearrangements. TCRdb re-hosts the immuneACCESS table, in-frame sequences only. Its copies lack some clones; in the studies checked, an unresolved V gene accounts for under half of them, and the cause for the rest is not known. The V and J calls and clone size were taken over from that table, and D and trimming were inferred from the DNA. Present in this sample are hundreds of thousands of clones, 85% to 90% of which were seen just once. The top ten clonotypes cover approximately 0.98% of the sample.

In Seattle, one collaborating source enrolled patients while the infection was active and tracked those patients longitudinally over the course of disease. Collaborating institutions collected whole blood in K2EDTA tubes following their own protocols. For TCRbeta analysis, collaborator samples were shipped as frozen whole blood, as isolated PBMCs, or as DNA extracted from either sample type. Points on this clone: Its binding antigen is unknown. One base away there is no much larger clone; base qualities are not given.

The rearrangement combines TRBV2 with TRBJ2-3; TRBD1 agrees with 8 junctional bases. The sequence came from a woman aged 40 to 55 with COVID-19, enrolled during active disease. The sequenced sample was peripheral blood. The DNA sequence reads TGTGCCAGCAAGGACAGGGCAGATACGCAGTATTTT. Translated, it reads CASKDRADTQYF.